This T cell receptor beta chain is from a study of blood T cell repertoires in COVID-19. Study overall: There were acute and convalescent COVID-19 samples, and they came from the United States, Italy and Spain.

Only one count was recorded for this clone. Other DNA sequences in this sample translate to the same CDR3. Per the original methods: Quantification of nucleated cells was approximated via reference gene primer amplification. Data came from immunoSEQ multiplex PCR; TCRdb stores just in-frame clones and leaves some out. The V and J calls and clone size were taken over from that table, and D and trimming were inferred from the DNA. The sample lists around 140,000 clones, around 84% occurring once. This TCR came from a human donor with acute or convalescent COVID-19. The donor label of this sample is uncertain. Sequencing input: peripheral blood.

CDR3 protein: CASSSRQGGETQYF. The DNA for the CDR3 is TGTGCCAGCAGCTCCCGACAGGGAGGTGAGACCCAGTACTTC. The chain has TRBV11-2 and TRBJ2-5; tentative D call: TRBD1 (7 bases). V lost 4 bases and J lost 5, with 14 bases in between. CDR3 size: 14 residues. The germline V gene encodes CDR1 SGHAT and CDR2 FQNNGV.